Listed below are T cell receptor beta chains from one sample, sequenced in a study of PD-1 blockade in classical Hodgkin lymphoma. Sequencing was performed with immunoSEQ multiplex PCR; in TCRdb, only in-frame clones are kept and a portion is missing. The sample holds tens of thousands of clones, about 80% seen once. The specimen comprised peripheral blood mononuclear cells (PBMCs), sampled before the fourth cycle of nivolumab. All receptors derive from a human donor with classical Hodgkin lymphoma. The CDR3 runs from the conserved cysteine through the conserved F or W. D genes are given only for firm matches. Size is stated for part of the rows, as once, few or many counts, or as a class when the clone is expanded.

15	TRBJ1-1	-	-	TRBV30	CAWSVLDRMNTEAFF	TGTGCCTGGAGTGTACTCGACAGGATGAACACTGAAGCTTTCTTT
15	TRBJ1-2	few	TRBD1	TRBV6-5	CASSQGQLSNYGYTF	TGTGCCAGCAGTCAGGGACAGCTGTCCAACTATGGCTACACCTTC
16	TRBJ2-4	-	-	TRBV2	CASSEGDILAKNIQYF	TGTGCCAGCAGTGAAGGGGACATCTTAGCCAAAAACATTCAGTACTTC
12	TRBJ2-1	-	-	TRBV27	CASKMGGHEQFF	TGTGCCAGCAAAATGGGAGGTCATGAGCAGTTCTTC
13	TRBJ2-3	-	-	TRBV7-6	CASSLQLTDTQYF	TGTGCCAGCAGCTTACAACTTACAGATACGCAGTATTTT
15	TRBJ2-2	-	-	TRBV2	CASSEGGERTGELFF	TGTGCCAGCAGTGAAGGTGGAGAGCGGACCGGGGAGCTGTTTTTT
15	TRBJ1-2	once	TRBD1	TRBV5-1	CASSLGDREIYGYTF	TGCGCCAGCAGCTTGGGGGACAGGGAGATCTATGGCTACACCTTC
16	TRBJ1-1	-	-	TRBV15	CATSRDTPPKNTEAFF	TGTGCCACCAGCAGAGACACCCCTCCTAAGAACACTGAAGCTTTCTTT
12	TRBJ2-7	-	TRBD1	TRBV29-1	CSVQTGGYEQYF	TGCAGCGTCCAGACAGGGGGCTACGAGCAGTACTTC
14	TRBJ2-7	once	-	TRBV7-9	CASSLEGTLSEQYF	TGTGCCAGCAGCTTAGAAGGGACCCTTAGCGAGCAGTACTTC
13	TRBJ2-7	once	-	TRBV6-5	CASSQYGSHEQYF	TGTGCCAGCAGCCAATACGGATCCCACGAGCAGTACTTC
13	TRBJ2-3	-	-	TRBV10-2	CASSQSGTDTQYF	TGCGCCAGCAGTCAATCCGGGACAGATACGCAGTATTTT
13	TRBJ1-2	-	-	TRBV27	CASSSGGVDGYTF	TGTGCCAGCAGTTCCGGTGGGGTCGATGGCTACACCTTC
15	TRBJ1-1	-	-	TRBV6-6	CASSLSGYMNTEAFF	TGTGCCAGCAGCCTCTCAGGGTACATGAACACTGAAGCTTTCTTT
14	TRBJ1-4	-	-	TRBV5-1	CASSPGPGDEKLFF	TGCGCCAGCAGCCCCGGGCCTGGGGATGAAAAACTGTTTTTT
16	TRBJ2-1	-	TRBD2	TRBV27	CASMIVGGVVYNEQFF	TGTGCCAGCATGATCGTTGGGGGGGTGGTCTACAATGAGCAGTTCTTC
16	TRBJ2-5	-	TRBD1	TRBV19	CASSPTRTGVGETQYF	TGTGCCAGTAGTCCCACCCGGACAGGGGTTGGGGAGACCCAGTACTTC
12	TRBJ2-3	-	-	TRBV7-9	CASSLKGYTQYF	TGTGCCAGCAGCTTAAAGGGGTATACGCAGTATTTT
15	TRBJ2-3	-	-	TRBV28	CASVRTSPHTDTQYF	TGTGCCAGCGTCCGAACGTCCCCACACACAGATACGCAGTATTTT
15	TRBJ1-2	-	-	TRBV5-1	CASSLGVGGLNGYTF	TGCGCCAGCAGCTTGGGGGTCGGAGGGCTAAATGGCTACACCTTC
15	TRBJ1-5	-	-	TRBV6-5	CASSYLGPENQPQHF	TGTGCCAGCAGTTACTTGGGTCCAGAGAATCAGCCCCAGCATTTT
12	TRBJ1-1	-	-	TRBV30	CAWSVVGIEAFF	TGTGCCTGGAGTGTAGTAGGCATTGAAGCTTTCTTT
13	TRBJ1-2	-	-	TRBV7-9	CASSLTVGDGYTF	TGTGCCAGCAGCCTGACAGTGGGGGATGGCTACACCTTC
14	TRBJ2-5	-	-	TRBV2	CASVEGTGTETQYF	TGTGCCAGCGTTGAAGGTACGGGGACGGAGACCCAGTACTTC
16	TRBJ2-1	-	TRBD2	TRBV7-9	CASSSRTSGSLREQFF	TGTGCCAGCAGCTCCAGGACTAGCGGGAGCTTGCGTGAGCAGTTCTTC
14	TRBJ2-1	-	-	TRBV5-4	CASSGESSYNEQFF	TGTGCCAGCAGCGGAGAAAGCTCCTACAATGAGCAGTTCTTC
13	TRBJ1-2	-	-	TRBV7-9	CASSLRNFDGYTF	TGTGCCAGCAGCTTACGAAATTTTGATGGCTACACCTTC
17	TRBJ2-2	-	TRBD2	TRBV7-9	CASSTGLARPNTGELFF	TGTGCCAGCAGCACGGGACTAGCGCGACCGAACACCGGGGAGCTGTTTTTT
14	TRBJ1-2	-	-	TRBV30	CAWSVLRAKGGYTF	TGTGCCTGGAGTGTACTCCGGGCGAAGGGGGGCTACACCTTC
12	TRBJ1-2	medium-sized	-	TRBV19	CASSISVYGYTF	TGTGCCAGTAGTATCTCCGTCTATGGCTACACCTTC
16	TRBJ2-5	-	-	TRBV5-1	CASSFGLASSLETQYF	TGCGCCAGCAGCTTCGGTCTAGCGTCCTCACTAGAGACCCAGTACTTC
15	TRBJ2-5	once	-	TRBV4-2	CASSQSGSGEETQYF	TGTGCCAGCAGCCAATCGGGCTCCGGGGAAGAGACCCAGTACTTC
14	TRBJ1-3	-	-	TRBV5-5	CASREPASGNTIYF	TGTGCCAGCCGAGAACCAGCCTCTGGAAACACCATATATTTT
13	TRBJ1-2	-	-	TRBV5-6	CASSSTGAEGYTF	TGTGCCAGCAGCTCGACCGGGGCGGAGGGCTACACCTTC
14	TRBJ1-2	-	TRBD1	TRBV19	CASQTGGLNYGYTF	TGTGCCAGTCAGACAGGGGGGCTTAACTATGGCTACACCTTC
18	TRBJ2-3	-	TRBD2	TRBV10-3	CATARASGSTSDMDTQYF	TGTGCCACGGCTAGGGCTAGCGGGAGTACTTCCGATATGGATACGCAGTATTTT
14	TRBJ1-1	-	-	TRBV11-2	CASSFLGGSTEAFF	TGTGCCAGCAGCTTCCTCGGGGGATCCACTGAAGCTTTCTTT
17	TRBJ2-1	-	-	TRBV12-5	CASGLVEQGRKSDEQFF	TGTGCTAGTGGTTTGGTAGAGCAGGGGCGCAAATCCGATGAGCAGTTCTTC
12	TRBJ2-5	-	-	TRBV6-1	CAALRGEETQYF	TGTGCCGCCCTACGAGGGGAAGAGACCCAGTACTTC
15	TRBJ2-5	-	TRBD2	TRBV6-5	CASSTPGGGRETQYF	TGTGCCAGCAGTACCCCCGGTGGCGGGAGGGAGACCCAGTACTTC
16	TRBJ1-6	-	-	TRBV7-6	CASSPSPASYNSPLHF	TGTGCCAGCAGCCCAAGTCCAGCCTCCTATAATTCACCCCTCCACTTT
15	TRBJ1-3	-	-	TRBV6-5	CASSNTGRSGNTIYF	TGTGCCAGCAGCAATACAGGGAGATCTGGAAACACCATATATTTT
14	TRBJ2-1	-	-	TRBV19	CASRSGMAYNEQFF	TGTGCCAGTAGGTCGGGAATGGCCTACAATGAGCAGTTCTTC
14	TRBJ2-3	-	-	TRBV11-1	CASSFGERADTQYF	TGTGCCAGCAGCTTTGGGGAAAGAGCAGATACGCAGTATTTT
13	TRBJ2-7	-	-	TRBV11-2	CASSQWSGSEQYF	TGTGCCAGCAGCCAGTGGTCTGGATCCGAGCAGTACTTC
13	TRBJ1-2	once	TRBD1	TRBV7-9	CASRGQVSYGYTF	TGTGCCAGCAGGGGACAGGTTTCCTATGGCTACACCTTC
16	TRBJ2-6	-	-	TRBV2	CASSEEGFAGANVLTF	TGTGCCAGCAGTGAAGAGGGGTTTGCTGGGGCCAACGTCCTGACTTTC
16	TRBJ2-5	-	TRBD1	TRBV2	CASSPRDREVQETQYF	TGTGCCAGCAGTCCTAGGGACAGGGAGGTCCAAGAGACCCAGTACTTC